The source of this T cell receptor beta chain is a study of blood T cell repertoires in COVID-19. About the study: Samples came from the United States, Italy and Spain, spanning acute and convalescent COVID-19.

Only in-frame clones appear in the TCRdb table, and some are missing; sequencing was by immunoSEQ multiplex PCR. The table lists about 61,000 clones, 88% of them singletons. The CDR3 extends over 14 amino acids. Germline V gene sequence: CDR1 SNHLY, CDR2 FYNNEI. Deletions cut 0 bases from V and 5 bases from J, with 7 bases between. The specimen was peripheral blood. J is TRBJ1-4 and V is TRBV2; the D is unclear. This TCR came from a woman between 45 and 65 years old with active or convalescent COVID-19. The CDR3 is CASSEAPANEKLFF. The DNA for the CDR3 is TGTGCCAGCAGTGAAGCACCTGCGAATGAAAAACTGTTTTTT. The variable domain in full, with the rest retrieved from reference TRBV2 and TRBJ1-4, is EPEVTQTPSHQVTQMGQEVILRCVPISNHLYFYWYRQILGQKVEFLVSFYNNEISEKSEIFDDQFSVERPDGSNFTLKIRSTKLEDSAMYFCASSEAPANEKLFFGSGTQLSVL.